The 18 T cell receptor beta chains below were found in one sample sequenced in a study of human T cells and chemical hapten exposure. Time point given: patch test 2, 6 weeks after DPC sensitization. Stated treatment: therapeutic diphenylcyclopropenone sensitization with weekly scalp DPC. TCRdb re-called the RACE reads through MiXCR, storing one row per CDR3 protein. This repertoire shows about 54,000 distinct CDR3 sequences, about a tenth found once; its top ten account for more than 1.5%. Sequencing used whole blood, obtained in connection with sensitization to the hapten diphenylcyclopropenone (DPC). All receptors derive from a woman between 45 and 65 years old with alopecia areata. Some clones in this sample may be carry-over from other donors' samples.

This clonotype showed up just a few times. The chain employs TRBV7-8 and TRBJ1-2; D is perhaps TRBD1 (5 bases). This CDR3 has 15 residues. V was clipped by 3 bases and J by 3 bases, with 14 bases between them. The germline gives CDR1 SGHVS, CDR2 FQNEAQ. CDR3 amino acids: CASSFFQGIDYGYTF. Here the CDR3 DNA reads TGTGCCAGCAGCTTTTTTCAGGGCATCGACTATGGCTACACCTTC.

The chain recombines TRBV29-1 with TRBJ2-1, with a weak D call TRBD2 (6 bases). V lost 4 bases and J lost 15, with 22 bases in between. Per germline, CDR1 SQVTM and CDR2 ANQGSEA. The length of the CDR3 is 13 residues. The CDR3 bases are TGCAGCGTTGCCAACCTCGTTAACGGGAGAAGGTTCTTC. This codes for CSVANLVNGRRFF.

This chain joins TRBV7-9 and TRBJ1-2; 10 bases align to TRBD1. Trimming took 3 bases from V and 4 from J; bases not matched to a gene: 5. The germline V gene has CDR1 SEHNR and CDR2 FQNEAQ (reference sequence). The CDR3 runs to 15 residues. CDR3 sequence: CASSFGQGEIYGYTF. The CDR3 coding sequence is TGTGCCAGCAGCTTCGGACAGGGGGAGATCTATGGCTACACCTTC.

This clonotype was counted between two and nine times. The V call is TRBV9, the J call TRBJ1-1; possible D gene TRBD1, 6 bases. The CDR3 sequence is 13 residues long. The germline V and J ends were trimmed by 10 bases and 1 base, with 14 bases remaining between them. Germline V CDR1 and CDR2: SGDLS, YYNGEE. As DNA, the CDR3 is TGTGCCGGGAACAGGGCGGAGAACACTGAAGCTTTCTTT. This translates into CAGNRAENTEAFF.

This clonotype showed up many times. The chain is built from TRBV6-1 and TRBJ2-1, with TRBD1 matching 9 bases. Losses at the gene ends were 6 bases for V and 8 bases for J; bases not matched to a gene: 5. The CDR3 spans 13 residues. Germline CDR1 reads MNHNS; CDR2 reads SASEGT. The DNA of the CDR3 is TGTGCCAGCAGCTCGGACAGGGGATATGAGCAGTTCTTC. Its protein is CASSSDRGYEQFF.

The sample holds many counts of this clonotype. The genes are TRBV29-1 and TRBJ1-2; 10 positions agree with TRBD1. This CDR3 has 15 amino acids. The V gene end was trimmed by 3 bases and the J gene end by 1 base; junction bases not matched to a gene: 5. Per the germline V gene, CDR1 is SQVTM and CDR2 is ANQGSEA. CDR3 DNA sequence: TGCAGCGTTGATCGACAGGGGGCGAATAACTATGGCTACACCTTC. This gives the protein CSVDRQGANNYGYTF.

The chain couples TRBV4-2 to TRBJ1-6, with TRBD1 matching over 7 bases. Germline CDR1 is LGHNA and CDR2 is YNFKEQ. J lost 0 bases, V lost 0 bases, and 8 bases had no gene match. The CDR3 totals 19 residues. As DNA, the CDR3 is TGTGCCAGCAGCCAAGATTGGACAGGAGGGCACTCCTATAATTCACCCCTCCACTTT. Protein sequence: CASSQDWTGGHSYNSPLHF.

This clonotype was counted between two and nine times. The J gene is TRBJ1-5, the V gene TRBV2; D is perhaps TRBD1 (5 bases). CDR1 is SNHLY and CDR2 is FYNNEI in the germline V gene. V was cut by 8 bases and J by 4 bases, with 18 bases left in between. The CDR3 is made up of 15 amino acids. The CDR3 sequence is CASGPDMAGNQPQHF. The DNA of the CDR3 is TGTGCCAGCGGGCCGGACATGGCTGGGAATCAGCCCCAGCATTTT.

The V gene is TRBV3-1, the J gene TRBJ1-5, with a tentative D call TRBD1 (5 bases). Germline V gene data show CDR1 as LGHDT and CDR2 as YNNKEL (reference sequence). Trimming shortened V by 2 bases and J by 7 bases, and 12 bases separated the two germline ends. This CDR3 has 14 residues. In DNA, the CDR3 is TGTGCCAGCAGCCAACAAGGGTGGGGCCAGCCCCAGCATTTT. It codes for CASSQQGWGQPQHF.

This clonotype was counted many times. This chain uses TRBV27 with TRBJ2-3; D is possibly TRBD1 or TRBD2 (5 bases each). The CDR3 extends over 17 amino acids. V gave up 6 bases and J gave up 2 bases, with 21 bases separating them. Looked up from germline, CDR1 is MNHEY and CDR2 is SMNVEV (reference sequence). This CDR3 is CASSGRDHLRFTDTQYF. The CDR3 DNA is TGTGCCAGCAGCGGCCGGGACCACCTACGTTTCACAGATACGCAGTATTTT.

The chain links TRBV5-1 to TRBJ1-4; D might be TRBD1 (6 bases). Germline CDR1 and CDR2: SGHRS and YFSETQ. CDR3 length: 14 amino acids. The V and J ends lost 4 bases and 15 bases respectively, with 22 bases between them. The CDR3 DNA reads as TGCGCCAGCAGCAAGGACAGACCCCAAACTGGAATGTTTTTT. The encoded protein is CASSKDRPQTGMFF.

This clonotype counts as medium-sized (0.01 to 0.1%). This chain links TRBV9 with TRBJ1-4; 8 positions match TRBD1. V was clipped by 3 bases and J by 4 bases; unmatched bases: 5. CDR3 size: 15 residues. Germline CDR1 SGDLS, CDR2 YYNGEE. The CDR3 nucleotides are TGTGCCAGCAGCGACGGACAGGGAGATAATGAAAAACTGTTTTTT. It encodes CASSDGQGDNEKLFF. The full variable domain, rest sourced from reference TRBV9 and TRBJ1-4, is DSGVTQTPKHLITATGQRVTLRCSPRSGDLSVYWYQQSLDQGLQFLIQYYNGEERAKGNILERFSAQQFPDLHSELNLSSLELGDSALYFCASSDGQGDNEKLFFGSGTQLSVL.

Turning to this clonotype: Sequence at one end of the junction differs from germline and may be a read error. The chain recombines TRBV7-7 with TRBJ2-6, with TRBD2 as a possible D gene (5 bases). CDR1 is SSHAT and CDR2 is FNYEAQ in the germline V gene (reference sequence). The CDR3 is 15 residues long. The CDR3 DNA is TGTGCTAGCAGCCCTCAAGCGGCAGGGGCCAACGTCCTGACTTTC. Its translation: CASSPQAAGANVLTF.

This clonotype showed up just a few times. The rearrangement links TRBV10-3 to TRBJ1-6; no reliable D call. V was pared by 6 bases and J by 7 bases, with 10 bases between. The CDR3 covers 13 residues. Germline V gene lookup returns CDR1 ENHRY and CDR2 SYGVKD. CDR3 residues: CAISADWNSPLHF. The CDR3 region has the DNA TGTGCCATCAGCGCTGACTGGAATTCACCCCTCCACTTT.

The rearrangement uses TRBV4-2 and TRBJ1-1, with D unresolved. This CDR3 region has 13 residues. Germline-derived CDR1 and CDR2 are LGHNA and YNFKEQ. V dropped 1 base and J dropped 6 bases, with 9 bases sitting between them. CDR3 bases: TGTGCCAGCAGCCAAGTAGAGTATCCTGAAGCTTTCTTT. It specifies CASSQVEYPEAFF.

This chain links TRBV6-2 or TRBV6-3 with TRBJ2-7; D not certain. In germline, CDR1 is MNHEY, CDR2 SVGEGT. The CDR3 covers 11 residues. V lost 0 bases and J 10 bases, leaving 7 bases between the germline ends. The CDR3 DNA follows: TGTGCCAGCAGTTACTCCCGGATTCAGTACTTC. Amino acids: CASSYSRIQYF.

The V gene is TRBV6-6, the J gene TRBJ1-4; a weak D match, TRBD1 (6 bases). The CDR3 is 15 amino acids. The V gene lost 7 bases and the J gene lost 1 base, with 13 bases spanning the gap. Germline assignment: CDR1 MNHNY and CDR2 SVGAGI (reference sequence). The CDR3 sequence is CASTPDRRTNEKLFF. In DNA form, the CDR3 reads TGTGCCAGCACCCCAGACAGGCGAACTAATGAAAAACTGTTTTTT.

The genes are TRBV11-3 and TRBJ2-7, with D perhaps matching TRBD1 (6 bases). This CDR3 has 15 residues. Trimming took 1 base from V and 11 from J, leaving 21 bases between them. Germline assignment: CDR1 SGHNT and CDR2 YENEEA. The CDR3 reads CASSLVSQGSPLKYF. CDR3 nucleotide sequence: TGTGCCAGCAGCTTAGTTTCCCAGGGGTCGCCCTTAAAGTACTTC.